These T cell receptor beta chains were read from a single sample in a study of blood T cell repertoires in COVID-19. Profiled with immunoSEQ multiplex PCR; TCRdb holds only in-frame clones, not every one. The profile shows 200,000 to 250,000 clones, about 85% of them singletons. What was sequenced was peripheral blood. The receptor source for this set is a man aged 18 to 30 with active or convalescent COVID-19. Both conserved end residues are part of each CDR3. The D gene is left open where the match is weak. Not every row has a clone size; where given, it reads once, few, many or a size class.

d_gene: TRBD2; j_gene: TRBJ2-3; abundance: .; v_gene: TRBV7-8; CDR3aa: CASSSLWASGGSTDTQYF; CDR3nt: TGTGCCAGCAGCTCCCTTTGGGCCAGCGGGGGCAGCACAGATACGCAGTATTTT
d_gene: TRBD1; j_gene: TRBJ1-3; abundance: .; v_gene: TRBV9; CDR3aa: CASSVGQGNGNTIYF; CDR3nt: TGTGCCAGCAGCGTAGGACAGGGAAACGGAAACACCATATATTTT
d_gene: TRBD1; j_gene: TRBJ1-5; abundance: .; v_gene: TRBV5-1; CDR3aa: CASSLVPVTGNSNQPQHF; CDR3nt: TGCGCCAGCAGCTTGGTCCCCGTGACAGGGAATAGCAATCAGCCCCAGCATTTT
d_gene: .; j_gene: TRBJ1-1; abundance: .; v_gene: TRBV7-9; CDR3aa: CASSLAQGPNTEAFF; CDR3nt: TGTGCCAGCAGCTTAGCCCAGGGCCCGAACACTGAAGCTTTCTTT
d_gene: .; j_gene: TRBJ1-2; abundance: .; v_gene: TRBV5-1; CDR3aa: CASSLEVGANYGYTF; CDR3nt: TGCGCCAGCAGCTTAGAAGTTGGAGCTAACTATGGCTACACCTTC
d_gene: TRBD1; j_gene: TRBJ1-1; abundance: .; v_gene: TRBV2; CDR3aa: CASRWGQGIDTEAFF; CDR3nt: TGTGCCAGCAGGTGGGGACAGGGAATAGACACTGAAGCTTTCTTT
d_gene: .; j_gene: TRBJ1-1; abundance: .; v_gene: TRBV5-4; CDR3aa: CASSFGGSSVTEAFF; CDR3nt: TGTGCCAGCAGCTTTGGGGGCAGTAGTGTAACTGAAGCTTTCTTT
d_gene: .; j_gene: TRBJ2-7; abundance: once; v_gene: TRBV7-8; CDR3aa: CASSLSSVNYYEQYF; CDR3nt: TGTGCCAGCAGCTTAAGTAGCGTAAATTACTACGAGCAGTACTTC
d_gene: TRBD1; j_gene: TRBJ2-1; abundance: .; v_gene: TRBV11-3; CDR3aa: CASSLDWGQHNEQFF; CDR3nt: TGTGCCAGCAGCTTAGATTGGGGACAGCACAATGAGCAGTTCTTC
d_gene: .; j_gene: TRBJ2-1; abundance: once; v_gene: TRBV25-1; CDR3aa: CASSEPQIAHNEQFF; CDR3nt: TGTGCCAGCAGTGAACCTCAGATTGCCCACAATGAGCAGTTCTTC
d_gene: .; j_gene: TRBJ1-2; abundance: once; v_gene: TRBV5-1; CDR3aa: CASSLDGQGGYGYTF; CDR3nt: TGCGCCAGCAGCCTGGATGGCCAGGGCGGCTATGGCTACACCTTC
d_gene: .; j_gene: TRBJ2-6; abundance: .; v_gene: TRBV28; CDR3aa: CASKKYGTGANVLTF; CDR3nt: TGTGCCAGCAAAAAATACGGGACTGGGGCCAACGTCCTGACTTTC